This T cell receptor (beta chain) stems from a study of blood T cell repertoires in COVID-19 (dated by TCRdb to 2020 to 2021). For the wider study: Samples covering the acute and convalescent phases of COVID-19 were provided by collaborators in the United States, Italy and Spain. The material from the prospective study consisted of cDNA or gDNA derived from T cells, B-cell-depleted T cells, or PBMCs. The dataset comprised deeply sampled blood TCRbeta repertoires from subjects exposed to, actively infected with, or recovered from COVID-19. A freely available public database, intended as a resource for researchers studying the immune response to SARS-CoV-2, is where the repertoires were released. Samples were obtained from the ongoing ImmuneRACE study (first 160 participants) and from over a thousand subjects provided by 6 global collaborators. The sample metadata nearly always contained a de-identified subject ID, COVID-19 status, age in years and sex. Where available, HLA class I and class II types were taken from metadata supplied by the sample provider and were not determined by assay-based typing.

TCRbeta CDR3 regions were amplified from genomic DNA using the immunoSEQ Assay, a bias-controlled multiplex PCR. Concerning the study's data processing: Within the assay, amplification of reference gene primers was used to estimate how many nucleated cells each sample contained. To quantify the absolute abundance of each unique TCRbeta CDR3 rearrangement, sequence reads were collapsed and filtered. For each sample, productive Simpson clonality was calculated by taking the square root of Simpson's diversity index across productive rearrangements. The table comes from immuneACCESS by way of TCRdb, which keeps in-frame sequences with V and J called. Part of the clones is missing from these tables; in studies checked, under half for an unresolved V gene and the rest for unknown reasons. The V and J calls and clone size are taken from that table; D and trimming were inferred from the DNA. This sample gives around 93,000 clones in total; approximately 88% of them show up just once. The top ten clonotypes cover over 8.5% of the sample.

Broad study findings and their caveats: The quantity of clinical and demographic metadata differed by source and by participant and was supplied without curation.

Each collaborating institution followed its own protocols to collect whole blood in K2EDTA tubes. Collaborator samples were shipped for TCRbeta analysis as frozen whole blood, isolated PBMCs, or DNA extracted from either sample type. CDR1 and CDR2 (LNHDA, SQIVND) derive from the germline V gene (reference sequence). Trimming removed 9 bases from V and 3 bases from J; the gene matches leave 7 bases unexplained. Inclusive of the bounding cysteine and phenylalanine, the CDR3 is 14 residues long. This entry keeps only the CDR3 DNA: 42 bases, framed from base 1. With regard to this clone: Its antigen target is currently unknown. Base qualities were left out, and no much larger clone turns up one base away.

The clonotype comes from a man older than 75 with acute or convalescent COVID-19. The chain links TRBV19 with TRBJ1-5; TRBD1 agrees with 8 junctional bases. The source material was peripheral blood. The nucleotide sequence reads TGTGCCAGCTTCCCGGGACAGGCCAATCAGCCCCAGCATTTT. Translation gives CASFPGQANQPQHF.